The clone carrying this T cell receptor (beta chain) was seen many times. Its antigen is currently unknown. TCRdb used MiXCR to reprocess the reads, holding one entry per CDR3 protein. The sample contains approximately 730,000 distinct CDR3 sequences, roughly 29% of which appear only once. In germline, CDR1 is SEHNR, CDR2 FQNEAQ (reference sequence). The length of the CDR3 is 14 residues. J gave up 0 bases and V 5 bases, and 3 bases lay outside the gene matches. These data originate in a study of T cell repertoires in cytomegalovirus infection. On the study more broadly: CMV epitopes in the study were HLA-C-restricted (recently identified) and HLA-B-restricted (well studied). CMV infection and matching HLA type were both indicated by public TCR beta signatures. Study results and limitations: Cumulative frequency (of public TCR beta family members) identified carriers of CMV plus the relevant HLA. Ex vivo, HLA-C-restricted CMV-specific TCR beta clonotypes prevailed over the rest of the response.

The clonotype was recovered from a human donor in good health (CMV status not recorded). Some clones in this sample may be carry-over from other donors' samples. V and J are TRBV7-9 and TRBJ2-5, with TRBD1 matching 7 bases. The specimen comprised cultured CD8+ T cells from PBMCs, sampled from culture after CMV antigen stimulation. The CDR3 coding sequence is TGTGCCAGCAGCACTGACAGGGACCAAGAGACCCAGTACTTC. Its translation is CASSTDRDQETQYF.